These 26 T cell receptor beta chains came from one sample sequenced in a study of T cells in Graves' hyperthyroidism and ophthalmopathy. RNA transcripts gave rise to amplified TCR beta CDR3 regions. Researchers ran a first-round RT-PCR on the TCR CDR3 using the HTBI primer set. TCRdb recomputed calls from the multiplex PCR reads with MiXCR, one row per CDR3 protein. The profile shows 200,000 or so distinct CDR3 sequences, about 17% of them singletons. Sequenced sample: blood. These receptor sequences come from a woman aged 45-65 years with Graves' hyperthyroidism.

The chain recombines TRBV4-1 with TRBJ1-2; unclear D gene. Germline V gene data show CDR1 as MGHRA and CDR2 as YSYEKL. V shed 1 base and J shed 0 bases, with 6 bases lying between them. The length of the CDR3 is 14 residues. The CDR3 loop reads CASSQGGTNYGYTF. The CDR3 nucleotides are TGCGCCAGCAGCCAAGGAGGTACTAACTATGGCTACACCTTC.

This clonotype was seen repeatedly, ten times or more. V and J are TRBV20-1 and TRBJ2-1, with a possible D match to TRBD2 (5 bases). Trimming pared 0 bases from V and 9 bases from J, leaving 12 bases between. Germline assignment: CDR1 DFQATT and CDR2 SNEGSKA (reference sequence). The CDR3 spans 13 residues. CDR3 DNA sequence: TGCAGTGCTAGAGATCGACTAATTGGTGAGCAGTTCTTC. Protein product: CSARDRLIGEQFF.

In regard to this clonotype: A much larger clonotype is one base distant, so this may be a read error. This chain links TRBV20-1 with TRBJ2-7; D is unclear. Germline V gene sequence: CDR1 DFQATT, CDR2 SNEGSKA (reference sequence). The CDR3 extends over 11 amino acids. The CDR3 DNA is TGCAGTGCTAGCGCACACTACAAGCAGTACTTC. Translating it yields CSASAHYKQYF.

Only a few counts were recorded for this clonotype. V gene TRBV9 combines with J gene TRBJ2-2, with D possibly TRBD2 on 5 matching bases. The ends were cut back, 0 bases at V and 0 bases at J, with 18 bases in the middle. Germline values: CDR1 SGDLS, CDR2 YYNGEE. The CDR3 totals 19 residues. The CDR3 DNA is TGTGCCAGCAGCGTAGCTACTAGGGCAGGACGTGCGAACACCGGGGAGCTGTTTTTT. It is translated as CASSVATRAGRANTGELFF.

This clonotype has at least ten counts. V and J are TRBV7-2 and TRBJ2-5; D is perhaps TRBD1 or TRBD2 (7 bases each). Germline CDR1 reads SGHTA; CDR2 reads FQGNSA. This CDR3 has 14 residues. The ends were cut back, 5 bases at V and 3 bases at J, with 13 bases in the middle. CDR3 sequence: CASSSPGGEETQYF. The CDR3 nucleotides are TGTGCCAGCAGCAGCCCAGGGGGGGAAGAGACCCAGTACTTC. The full variable domain, in which reference TRBV7-2 and TRBJ2-5 provide the parts outside the CDR3, is GAGVSQSPSNKVTEKGKDVELRCDPISGHTALYWYRQSLGQGLEFLIYFQGNSAPDKSGLPSDRFSAERTGGSVSTLTIQRTQQEDSAVYLCASSSPGGEETQYFGPGTRLLVL.

This clonotype appeared a few times. The chain joins TRBV19 to TRBJ2-1, with D possibly being TRBD1 (5 bases). CDR3 size: 16 residues. V lost 5 bases and J lost 6, with 20 bases in between. Looked up from germline, CDR1 is LNHDA and CDR2 is SQIVND (reference sequence). CDR3 in amino acids: CASSYQGSAVVNEQFF. CDR3 coding DNA: TGTGCCAGTAGTTATCAGGGTAGTGCGGTGGTCAATGAGCAGTTCTTC.

This clonotype was seen many times. This chain joins TRBV7-9 and TRBJ2-3; 10 bases align to TRBD1. V dropped 5 bases and J dropped 5; count of bases not matched to a gene: 7. The CDR3 sequence is 15 residues long. Germline CDR1 is SEHNR and CDR2 is FQNEAQ (reference sequence). CDR3 DNA: TGTGCCAGCAGCGAGACCGGACAGGGGGGAGATACGCAGTATTTT. Translating gives CASSETGQGGDTQYF. The full variable domain, in which reference TRBV7-9 and TRBJ2-3 provide the parts outside the CDR3, is DTGVSQNPRHKITKRGQNVTFRCDPISEHNRLYWYRQTLGQGPEFLTYFQNEAQLEKSRLLSDRFSAERPKGSFSTLEIQRTEQGDSAMYLCASSETGQGGDTQYFGPGTRLTVL.

This clonotype was counted many times. This chain joins TRBV5-5 and TRBJ2-7; 9 bases fit TRBD2. The germline CDR1 and CDR2 sequences are SGHKS and YYEKEE (reference sequence). This CDR3 has 14 residues. V trimming: 2 bases; J trimming: 3 bases; junction bases outside the gene matches: 3. The CDR3 protein is CASSLGLALYEQYF. CDR3 DNA sequence: TGTGCCAGCAGCTTAGGACTAGCGCTCTACGAGCAGTACTTC.

In this sample, this clonotype turned up many times. The rearrangement uses TRBV20-1 and TRBJ2-3; D not certain. Germline loops: CDR1 DFQATT, CDR2 SNEGSKA (reference sequence). The CDR3 runs to 13 residues. V lost 6 bases and J lost 6, with 16 bases in between. This CDR3 is CSAPGSNVDTQYF. The DNA of the CDR3 is TGCAGTGCGCCCGGGTCGAACGTGGATACGCAGTATTTT.

This chain connects TRBV20-1 to TRBJ2-1; perhaps TRBD2 as D (6 bases). Germline V CDR1 and CDR2: DFQATT, SNEGSKA (reference sequence). CDR3 size: 14 residues. The V gene lost 4 bases and the J gene lost 6 bases, with 16 bases spanning the gap. This CDR3 is CSATRSGWGNEQFF. The CDR3 region has the DNA TGCAGTGCTACTCGTAGCGGTTGGGGCAATGAGCAGTTCTTC.

The sample holds a few counts of this clonotype. The rearrangement uses TRBV9 and TRBJ1-1; unclear D gene. The CDR3 has 14 residues. Per the germline V gene, CDR1 is SGDLS and CDR2 is YYNGEE. Trimming took off 4 bases at V and 0 bases at J, with 10 bases between the two ends. The CDR3 nucleotides read TGTGCCAGCAGCCCCTCGACTGTGAACACTGAAGCTTTCTTT. This translates into CASSPSTVNTEAFF.

V gene TRBV25-1 combines with J gene TRBJ2-1; perhaps TRBD2 as D (6 bases). Germline assignment: CDR1 MGHDK and CDR2 SYGVNS. The CDR3 spans 16 residues. Trimming removed 2 bases at V and 5 bases at J, with 16 bases between. The CDR3 loop is CASSENRAGRNNEQFF. CDR3 coding DNA: TGTGCCAGCAGTGAAAACCGTGCGGGGAGAAACAATGAGCAGTTCTTC.

This chain joins TRBV29-1 and TRBJ2-1, with D perhaps TRBD2 (5 bases). V lost 5 bases to trimming and J lost 4 bases, with 12 bases between them. CDR1 is SQVTM, CDR2 ANQGSEA, per germline. This CDR3 spans 13 amino acids. The CDR3 spells CSVSAGLYNEQFF. The CDR3 DNA reads TGCAGCGTTTCGGCTGGACTTTACAATGAGCAGTTCTTC.

The CDR3 spells CSARAGGRDYGYTF. DNA of the CDR3: TGCAGTGCTAGAGCAGGGGGGAGAGACTATGGCTACACCTTC. This sequence joins TRBV20-1 and TRBJ1-2, with 7 bases aligning to TRBD1. From germline, CDR1 is DFQATT and CDR2 SNEGSKA (reference sequence). The CDR3 covers 14 residues. Germline trimming cut 1 base from V and 3 bases from J; bases unmatched to any gene: 5.

The table lists this clonotype with a few counts. The chain employs TRBV30 and TRBJ2-4; TRBD2 matches at 8 bases. V lost 4 bases to trimming and J lost 0 bases; unmatched junction nucleotides: 8. This CDR3 has 16 amino acids. Germline-derived CDR1 and CDR2 are GTSNPN and SVGIG (reference sequence). The CDR3 coding sequence is TGTGCCTGGACGGGAGGGCCCCTAGTAGCCAAAAACATTCAGTACTTC. Protein product: CAWTGGPLVAKNIQYF. Full variable domain (outside the CDR3, taken from reference TRBV30 and TRBJ2-4): SQTIHQWPATLVQPVGSPLSLECTVEGTSNPNLYWYRQAAGRGLQLLFYSVGIGQISSEVPQNLSASRPQDRQFILSSKKLLLSDSGFYLCAWTGGPLVAKNIQYFGAGTRLSVL.

This chain links TRBV20-1 with TRBJ1-2; no firm D call. Germline lookup yields CDR1 DFQATT and CDR2 SNEGSKA (reference sequence). V shed 0 bases and J shed 8 bases, with 13 bases lying between them. This CDR3 has 13 amino acids. As DNA, the CDR3 is TGCAGTGCTAGAGATCCCGCCGCGGTGGGCTACACCTTC. Protein sequence: CSARDPAAVGYTF.

A note on this clonotype: It may be a read error: a sequence one base away is much more abundant. Here the CDR3 reads CASKPSGPWQPRHF. The CDR3 coding sequence is TGTGCCAGCAAGCCTTCAGGCCCCTGGCAGCCCCGGCATTTT. The gene calls are TRBV2 and TRBJ1-5; D uncertain. This CDR3 is built from 14 residues. The V gene's germline CDR1 is SNHLY and CDR2 FYNNEI.

There are many counts of this clonotype. V and J are TRBV2 and TRBJ2-2; 11 bases map to TRBD2. Losses at the gene ends were 4 bases for V and 7 bases for J; bases not matched to a gene: 5. CDR3 length: 15 amino acids. Germline V gives CDR1 SNHLY, CDR2 FYNNEI. The CDR3 bases are TGTGCCAGCAGTGCTAGCGGGAGGTTAGGCGGGGAGCTGTTTTTT. Translating gives CASSASGRLGGELFF.

This clonotype was seen many times. This chain connects TRBV30 to TRBJ2-5; 12 nucleotides match TRBD2. The CDR3 is 15 residues long. The germline V gene has CDR1 GTSNPN and CDR2 SVGIG (reference sequence). After removal of 0 bases from V and 1 base from J, the junction contained 0 bases not matched to a gene. CDR3 residues: CAWSVLAGGQETQYF. DNA of the CDR3: TGTGCCTGGAGTGTACTAGCGGGAGGCCAAGAGACCCAGTACTTC.

The sample holds many counts of this clonotype. The chain's CDR3 is CATSDPGTYYGYTF. The CDR3, as DNA: TGTGCCACCAGTGACCCGGGGACGTACTATGGCTACACCTTC. The J gene is TRBJ1-2, the V gene TRBV24-1, with D possibly being TRBD1 (5 bases). Germline values: CDR1 KGHDR, CDR2 SFDVKD. V lost 4 bases and J lost 3, with 11 bases in between. The CDR3 sequence is 14 residues long.

This clonotype came up once. V is TRBV20-1 and J is TRBJ2-3, with 10 nucleotides matching TRBD2. The V and J ends lost 1 base and 5 bases, in that order; junction bases with no gene match: 6. Germline CDR1 and CDR2: DFQATT and SNEGSKA (reference sequence). This CDR3 spans 15 amino acids. The CDR3 sequence: CSARAEAGGQDTQYF. The CDR3 DNA follows: TGCAGTGCTAGAGCAGAAGCGGGGGGGCAAGATACGCAGTATTTT.

This clonotype was seen a single time. In this CDR3 the conserved last residue, phenylalanine or tryptophan, is missing, so a read error is likely. The V call is TRBV3-1, the J call TRBJ1-6, with D perhaps TRBD1 (6 bases). CDR1 and CDR2 from the germline V gene are LGHDT and YNNKEL (reference sequence). The V gene lost 4 bases and the J gene lost 7 bases, with 11 bases spanning the gap. This CDR3 is built from 14 residues. Written as DNA, the CDR3 is TGTGCCAGCAGCCCTCGGGACACCAATTCACCCCTCCACTCT. This translates into CASSPRDTNSPLHS.

This clonotype was seen many times. The chain employs TRBV6-1 and TRBJ2-3, with 7 bases identical to TRBD2. The junction had 9 bases not matched to a gene; V was cut back by 6 bases and J by 12 bases. CDR3 length: 12 amino acids. CDR1 is MNHNS and CDR2 is SASEGT in the germline V gene. This CDR3 reads CASRPRDYHQYF. The CDR3 DNA sequence: TGTGCCAGCAGGCCCCGGGACTACCATCAGTATTTT.

In its sample, this clonotype was seen many times. The chain combines TRBV6-5 with TRBJ2-5; D gene uncertain. The CDR3 totals 16 residues. Trimming took off 4 bases at V and 5 bases at J, with 20 bases between the two ends. The germline gives CDR1 MNHEY, CDR2 SVGAGI. CDR3 amino acids: CASSSLTLRVGETQYF. CDR3 coding DNA: TGTGCCAGCAGTTCTCTCACCCTTAGGGTCGGGGAGACCCAGTACTTC.

This clonotype has at least ten counts. The chain carries TRBV30 and TRBJ2-7, with TRBD2 matching 8 bases. Looked up from germline, CDR1 is GTSNPN and CDR2 is SVGIG (reference sequence). CDR3 length: 13 amino acids. J gave up 0 bases and V 2 bases, and 0 bases lay outside the gene matches. CDR3 region: CAWSSGSSYEQYF. CDR3 DNA sequence: TGTGCCTGGAGTAGCGGGAGCTCCTACGAGCAGTACTTC.

This clonotype has a handful of counts. The chain is built from TRBV12-5 and TRBJ2-1, with D tentatively TRBD1 or TRBD2 (6 bases each). Germline CDR1 and CDR2: LGHNT and FRNRAP. The CDR3 sequence is 17 residues long. Between the trimmed V and J ends, which lost 0 bases and 4 bases, there was a span of 16 bases. The CDR3 DNA sequence: TGTGCTAGTGGTTTGGTACGATGGGGGGCGCCTTACAATGAGCAGTTCTTC. Protein sequence: CASGLVRWGAPYNEQFF.